The 19 T cell receptor beta chains below all came from one sample that was sequenced in a study of post-analysis software for immune sequencing data. Regarding the study as a whole: Five TRBV segments appeared more often in patients than in controls, and TRBV5-6, TRBV5-1 and TRBV20-1 were among these.

These receptors' antigens are unknown. Unique molecular identifiers were built into the TCR beta cDNA libraries. TCRdb independently ran MiXCR on the PCR reads; one entry per CDR3 protein. The table shows 380,000 or so distinct CDR3 sequences, with less than 40% occurring only once. Sequencing was performed on blood. All receptors derive from a girl aged 10 to 17 with multiple sclerosis.

This clonotype appeared a few times. The chain links TRBV29-1 to TRBJ1-2; D is undetermined. V was clipped by 0 bases and J by 8 bases, with 7 bases between them. CDR3 size: 11 residues. From germline, CDR1 is SQVTM and CDR2 ANQGSEA. The CDR3 DNA sequence: TGCAGCGTTGAAGATCTTAGCGGCTACACCTTC. Protein product: CSVEDLSGYTF. The entire variable domain, with the rest obtained from reference TRBV29-1 and TRBJ1-2, is as follows: SAVISQKPSRDICQRGTSLTIQCQVDSQVTMMFWYRQQPGQSLTLIATANQGSEATYESGFVIDKFPISRPNLTFSTLTVSNMSPEDSSIYLCSVEDLSGYTFGSGTRLTVV.

This clonotype appeared a few times. The rearrangement links TRBV12-3 or TRBV12-4 to TRBJ2-3; 11 nucleotides line up with TRBD2. CDR3 length: 11 amino acids. V lost 6 bases to trimming and J lost 14 bases; unmatched junction nucleotides: 4. This CDR3 is CASRTSGAGYF. The CDR3 DNA follows: TGTGCCAGCAGGACTAGCGGGGCTGGGTATTTT.

Notes on this clonotype: A clone one base away is much larger, so this may be a read error. V usage is TRBV12-3 or TRBV12-4 and J usage is TRBJ2-7, with 7 nucleotides matching TRBD1. CDR3 length: 13 amino acids. The CDR3 here is CASSTGTVYEEYF. In DNA, the CDR3 is TGTGCCAGCAGTACCGGGACAGTCTACGAGGAGTACTTC.

The chain combines TRBV29-1 with TRBJ2-7; 12 bases line up with TRBD1. The CDR3 sequence is 14 residues long. Germline loops: CDR1 SQVTM, CDR2 ANQGSEA. Unmatched junction bases numbered 6, after V lost 6 bases and J lost 3 bases. CDR3 sequence reads: CSVGDRGLDYEQYF. CDR3 DNA sequence: TGCAGCGTGGGGGACAGGGGGCTTGACTACGAGCAGTACTTC.

This chain connects TRBV5-1 to TRBJ2-3, with 7 bases that match TRBD1. V dropped 1 base and J dropped 2; count of bases not matched to a gene: 4. Germline-derived CDR1 and CDR2 are SGHRS and YFSETQ. This CDR3 has 15 residues. The CDR3 sequence: CASSLRGTATDTQYF. CDR3 sequence (DNA): TGCGCCAGCAGCTTGCGTGGGACAGCCACAGATACGCAGTATTTT.

This clonotype occurred a few times. This rearrangement joins TRBV20-1 to TRBJ1-2, with 8 bases lining up with TRBD1. Germline CDR1 is DFQATT and CDR2 is SNEGSKA (reference sequence). There are 16 residues in the CDR3. V shed 2 bases and J 5 bases; nucleotides not matched to a gene: 13. The CDR3 here is CSARKSGTGVQYGYTF. In DNA form, the CDR3 reads TGCAGTGCTAGAAAATCTGGGACAGGTGTTCAGTATGGCTACACCTTC.

The chain is built from TRBV2 and TRBJ2-5, with 9 bases matching TRBD2. This CDR3 is 17 amino acids long. Germline loops: CDR1 SNHLY, CDR2 FYNNEI. The ends lost 1 base at V and 5 bases at J; junction bases unmatched: 11. CDR3: CASSEGVSSGAVETQYF. CDR3 sequence (DNA): TGTGCCAGCAGTGAAGGGGTGTCTAGCGGGGCGGTTGAGACCCAGTACTTC.

The chain carries TRBV12-3 or TRBV12-4 and TRBJ2-3; D is undetermined. V dropped 6 bases and J dropped 2 bases, with 18 bases sitting between them. The CDR3 has 16 amino acids. As DNA, the CDR3 is TGTGCCAGCAGCCTATCGGGCCTTGATGCCACAGATACGCAGTATTTT. This sequence encodes CASSLSGLDATDTQYF.

The gene calls are TRBV4-3 and TRBJ2-1; either TRBD1 or TRBD2 may supply D (5 bases each). V was shortened by 0 bases and J by 9 bases, with 9 bases between the two germline ends. The CDR3 covers 13 residues. CDR1 is LGHNA, CDR2 YSLEER, per germline. CDR3 DNA sequence: TGCGCCAGCAGCCAAGATTGGGGGACTGAGCAGTTCTTC. This sequence encodes CASSQDWGTEQFF.

This sequence joins TRBV29-1 and TRBJ2-7, with 8 bases aligning to TRBD2. The CDR3 is 16 amino acids. The germline gives CDR1 SQVTM, CDR2 ANQGSEA. The V and J ends lost 0 bases and 4 bases, in that order; junction bases with no gene match: 11. The CDR3 sequence is CSVEEAAGVGPYEQYF. CDR3 in DNA: TGCAGCGTTGAAGAGGCAGCGGGGGTAGGGCCGTACGAGCAGTACTTC.

The J gene is TRBJ2-7, the V gene TRBV6-5, with D possibly called TRBD1 or TRBD2 (5 bases each). Germline values: CDR1 MNHEY, CDR2 SVGAGI. Trimming removed 6 bases at V and 0 bases at J, with 15 bases between. The CDR3 spans 15 residues. CDR3 residues: CASSPGPLYSYEQYF. Written as DNA, the CDR3 is TGTGCCAGCAGCCCGGGGCCCCTGTACTCCTACGAGCAGTACTTC.

The chain recombines TRBV3-1 with TRBJ1-3, with D tentatively TRBD1 (5 bases). This CDR3 is 12 amino acids long. Germline loops: CDR1 LGHDT, CDR2 YNNKEL (reference sequence). Trimming took off 4 bases at V and 8 bases at J, with 9 bases between the two ends. The CDR3, as DNA: TGTGCCAGCAGCCGGGGGACGTACACCATATATTTT. Residues: CASSRGTYTIYF.

The chain has TRBV7-2 and TRBJ1-1; a weak D match, TRBD1 (5 bases). CDR1 is SGHTA, CDR2 FQGNSA, per germline. This CDR3 contains 16 residues. The germline V and J ends were trimmed by 1 base and 3 bases, with 15 bases remaining between them. The DNA for the CDR3 is TGTGCCAGCAGCTTAGGTAGGAGACAGACTTACACTGAAGCTTTCTTT. This gives the protein CASSLGRRQTYTEAFF.

V is TRBV6-2 or TRBV6-3 and J is TRBJ1-1; perhaps TRBD1 as D (6 bases). The CDR3 spans 14 residues. The germline V and J ends were trimmed by 5 bases and 5 bases, with 15 bases remaining between them. Germline lookup yields CDR1 MNHEY and CDR2 SVGEGT. The CDR3 bases are TGTGCCAGCAGTGACACCACCCAGGGGACTGAAGCTTTCTTT. Translated, it gives CASSDTTQGTEAFF.

This clonotype has more than one count but fewer than ten. The rearrangement uses TRBV20-1 and TRBJ1-1; 7 positions match TRBD1. Losses at the gene ends were 0 bases for V and 1 base for J; bases not matched to a gene: 2. Germline CDR1 and CDR2: DFQATT and SNEGSKA (reference sequence). CDR3 length: 14 residues. The CDR3: CSAREQGSNTEAFF. The CDR3 bases are TGCAGTGCTAGAGAACAGGGGTCGAACACTGAAGCTTTCTTT.

This clonotype was recorded a few times. The chain uses TRBV6-5 and TRBJ2-7; 8 nucleotides agree with TRBD1. This CDR3 is built from 14 residues. Germline CDR1 MNHEY, CDR2 SVGAGI. After removal of 1 base from V and 4 bases from J, the junction contained 3 bases not matched to a gene. The DNA of the CDR3 is TGTGCCAGCAGTTACTTATACAGGGGGTACGAGCAGTACTTC. It translates to CASSYLYRGYEQYF.

This clonotype was observed a few times. The CDR3: CASSLDSPTDTQYF. CDR3 sequence (DNA): TGTGCCAGCAGCTTGGACAGCCCCACAGATACGCAGTATTTT. The chain joins TRBV5-5 to TRBJ2-3; no clear D. V lost 0 bases, J lost 2 bases, and 7 bases lay in between. CDR1 and CDR2 from the germline V gene are SGHKS and YYEKEE (reference sequence). The CDR3 is 14 amino acids.

The V and J genes are TRBV4-1 and TRBJ1-2; D is unclear. V was clipped by 8 bases and J by 3 bases, with 25 bases between them. Germline CDR1 is MGHRA and CDR2 is YSYEKL. This CDR3 has 17 residues. The CDR3 DNA reads as TGCGCCAGCGGGAAGGCCCCCCCGGCCCTCCGGGACTATGGCTACACCTTC. Protein product: CASGKAPPALRDYGYTF.

This clonotype has a handful of counts. The chain carries TRBV29-1 and TRBJ2-1; 7 nucleotides match TRBD2. V shed 3 bases and J 6 bases; nucleotides not matched to a gene: 8. CDR1 is SQVTM and CDR2 is ANQGSEA in the germline V gene. The CDR3 totals 14 residues. CDR3 residues: CSVDRGREGNEQFF. CDR3 nucleotides: TGCAGCGTTGATCGGGGCAGGGAGGGCAATGAGCAGTTCTTC.